Presented here are 4 T cell receptor beta chains from one specimen sequenced in a study of Graves' ophthalmopathy and Graves' hyperthyroidism (dated by TCRdb to 2017 to 2018). Sequenced using an Illumina HiSeq 2000. TCR beta CDR3 regions were amplified from RNA transcripts for repertoire sequencing. HTBI primers and the Qiagen OneStep RT-PCR kit were used in a first-round RT-PCR, which was followed by a second-round multiplex PCR, size selection and purification. TCRdb trimmed public reads at Q25 via fastp, called clones via MiXCR and kept in-frame beta chains. Every CDR3 protein is listed once, alongside the most common genes and DNA of its rows. In all, the sample holds approximately 700,000 distinct CDR3 sequences, and roughly 40% of those were seen once. About 40% of the sample lies in the top ten. Sequenced input: peripheral blood. The receptor source for this set is an adult man with Graves' ophthalmopathy.

In its sample, this clonotype was seen a few times. The chain has TRBV11-1 and TRBJ2-5, with TRBD1 identical over 7 bases. Germline CDR1 and CDR2: SGHAT and FQDESV (reference sequence). With 5 bases clipped from V and 7 bases from J, the junction kept 7 bases outside the gene matches. The CDR3 totals 13 residues. In DNA form, the CDR3 reads TGTGCCAGCAGCGTTTTACAGGGGCGGACCCAGTACTTC. This sequence encodes CASSVLQGRTQYF.

The J gene is TRBJ2-2, the V gene TRBV7-9; D is possibly TRBD2 (6 bases). CDR1 and CDR2 from the germline V gene are SEHNR and FQNEAQ (reference sequence). The germline V and J ends were trimmed by 4 bases and 5 bases, with 17 bases remaining between them. This CDR3 comprises 16 residues. CDR3 coding DNA: TGTGCCAGCAGCTCAACACGTACCCGGGGGACCGGGGAGCTGTTTTTT. It codes for CASSSTRTRGTGELFF.

J is TRBJ2-1 and V is TRBV2; 9 bases map to TRBD1. V gave up 6 bases and J gave up 0 bases; unmatched junction bases: 6. The length of the CDR3 is 16 residues. The germline gives CDR1 SNHLY, CDR2 FYNNEI. The CDR3 protein is CASSRTGERSYNEQFF. The CDR3 nucleotides are TGTGCCAGCAGCCGGACAGGGGAGCGCTCCTACAATGAGCAGTTCTTC.

This clonotype was seen ten or more times. V is TRBV20-1 and J is TRBJ1-2; D is ambiguous. This CDR3 is 12 amino acids long. V was shortened by 6 bases and J by 8 bases, with 16 bases between the two germline ends. Germline CDR1 and CDR2: DFQATT and SNEGSKA (reference sequence). CDR3 sequence: CSAQNNERGYTF. The CDR3 coding sequence is TGCAGTGCCCAAAATAACGAACGAGGCTACACCTTC.